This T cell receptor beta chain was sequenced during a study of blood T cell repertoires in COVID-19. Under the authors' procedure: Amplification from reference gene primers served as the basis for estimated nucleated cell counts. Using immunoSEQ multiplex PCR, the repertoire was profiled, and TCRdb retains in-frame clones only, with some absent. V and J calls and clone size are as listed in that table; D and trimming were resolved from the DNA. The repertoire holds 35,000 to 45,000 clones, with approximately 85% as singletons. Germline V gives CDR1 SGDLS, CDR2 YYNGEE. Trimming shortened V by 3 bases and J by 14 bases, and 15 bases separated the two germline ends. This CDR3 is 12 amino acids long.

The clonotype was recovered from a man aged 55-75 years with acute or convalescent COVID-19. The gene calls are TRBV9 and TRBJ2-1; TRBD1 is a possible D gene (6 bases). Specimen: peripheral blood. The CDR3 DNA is TGTGCCAGCAGCGCCATAGGGGGTAAGAAGTTCTTC. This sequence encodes CASSAIGGKKFF.